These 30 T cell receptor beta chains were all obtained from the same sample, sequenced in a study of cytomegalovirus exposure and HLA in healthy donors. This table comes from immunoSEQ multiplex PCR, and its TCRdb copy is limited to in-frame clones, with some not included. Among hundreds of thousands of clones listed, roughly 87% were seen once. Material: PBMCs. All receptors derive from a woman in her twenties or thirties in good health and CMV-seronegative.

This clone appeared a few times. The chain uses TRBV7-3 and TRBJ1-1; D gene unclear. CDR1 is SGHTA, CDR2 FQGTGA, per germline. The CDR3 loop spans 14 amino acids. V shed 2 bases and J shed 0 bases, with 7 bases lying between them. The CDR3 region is CASSLVPVNTEAFF. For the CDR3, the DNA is TGTGCCAGCAGCTTAGTCCCCGTGAACACTGAAGCTTTCTTT.

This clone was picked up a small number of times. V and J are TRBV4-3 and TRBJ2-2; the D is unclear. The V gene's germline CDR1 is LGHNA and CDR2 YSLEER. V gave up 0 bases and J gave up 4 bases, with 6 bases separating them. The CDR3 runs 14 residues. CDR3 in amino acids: CASSQDSRTGELFF. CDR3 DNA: TGCGCCAGCAGCCAAGATTCCCGCACCGGGGAGCTGTTTTTT.

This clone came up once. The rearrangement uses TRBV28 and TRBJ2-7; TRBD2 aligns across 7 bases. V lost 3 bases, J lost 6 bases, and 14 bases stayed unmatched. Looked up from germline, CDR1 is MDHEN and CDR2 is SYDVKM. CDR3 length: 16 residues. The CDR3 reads CASSFFPETGGAEQYF. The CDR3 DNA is TGTGCCAGCAGTTTTTTTCCCGAAACGGGAGGAGCCGAGCAGTACTTC.

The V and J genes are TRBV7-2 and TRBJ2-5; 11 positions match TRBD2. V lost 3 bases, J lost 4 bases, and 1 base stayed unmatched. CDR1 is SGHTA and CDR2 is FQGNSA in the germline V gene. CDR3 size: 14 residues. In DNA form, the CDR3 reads TGTGCCAGCAGCTTTGGACTAGCGGGAGAGACCCAGTACTTC. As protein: CASSFGLAGETQYF.

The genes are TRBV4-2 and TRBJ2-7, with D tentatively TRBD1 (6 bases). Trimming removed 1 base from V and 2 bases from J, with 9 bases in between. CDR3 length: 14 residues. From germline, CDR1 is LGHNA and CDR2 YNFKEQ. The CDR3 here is CASSQVGTTYEQYF. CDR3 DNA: TGTGCCAGCAGCCAAGTAGGGACAACCTACGAGCAGTACTTC.

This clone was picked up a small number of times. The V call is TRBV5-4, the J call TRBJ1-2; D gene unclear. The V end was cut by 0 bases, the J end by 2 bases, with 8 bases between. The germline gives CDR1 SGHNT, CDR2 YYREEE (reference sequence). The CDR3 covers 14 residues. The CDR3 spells CASSLDPDNYGYTF. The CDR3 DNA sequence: TGTGCCAGCAGCTTGGATCCAGACAACTATGGCTACACCTTC.

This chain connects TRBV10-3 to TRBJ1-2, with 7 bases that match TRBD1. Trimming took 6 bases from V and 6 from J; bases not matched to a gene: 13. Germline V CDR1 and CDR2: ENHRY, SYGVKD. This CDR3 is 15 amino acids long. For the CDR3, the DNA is TGTGCCATCAGGGAACGGGACAGATCAGAGAATGGCTACACCTTC. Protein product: CAIRERDRSENGYTF.

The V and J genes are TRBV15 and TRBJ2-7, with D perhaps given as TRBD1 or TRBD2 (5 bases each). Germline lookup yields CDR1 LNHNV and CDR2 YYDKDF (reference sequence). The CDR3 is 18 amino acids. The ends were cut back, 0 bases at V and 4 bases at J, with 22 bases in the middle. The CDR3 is CATSRDKDEGKGRYEQYF. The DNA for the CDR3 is TGTGCCACCAGCAGAGATAAGGATGAGGGAAAGGGACGGTACGAGCAGTACTTC. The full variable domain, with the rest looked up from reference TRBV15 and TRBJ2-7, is DAMVIQNPRYQVTQFGKPVTLSCSQTLNHNVMYWYQQKSSQAPKLLFHYYDKDFNNEADTPDNFQSRRPNTSFCFLDIRSPGLGDTAMYLCATSRDKDEGKGRYEQYFGPGTRLTVT.

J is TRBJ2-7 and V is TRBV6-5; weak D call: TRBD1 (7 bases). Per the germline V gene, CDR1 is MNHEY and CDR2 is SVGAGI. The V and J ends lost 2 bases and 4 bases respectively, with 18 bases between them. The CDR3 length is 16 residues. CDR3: CASSYARAEGAYEQYF. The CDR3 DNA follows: TGTGCCAGCAGTTACGCCCGTGCGGAGGGGGCTTACGAGCAGTACTTC.

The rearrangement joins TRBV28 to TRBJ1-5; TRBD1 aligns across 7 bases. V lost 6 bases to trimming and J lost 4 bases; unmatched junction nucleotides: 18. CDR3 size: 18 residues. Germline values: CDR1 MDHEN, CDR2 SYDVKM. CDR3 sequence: CASSLRGAVGDSNQPQHF. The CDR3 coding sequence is TGTGCCAGCAGCCTTAGGGGGGCGGTTGGGGACAGTAATCAGCCCCAGCATTTT.

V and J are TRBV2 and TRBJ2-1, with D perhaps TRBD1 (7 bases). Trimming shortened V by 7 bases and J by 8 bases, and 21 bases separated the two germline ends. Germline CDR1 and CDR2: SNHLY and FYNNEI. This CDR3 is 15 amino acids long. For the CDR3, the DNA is TGTGCCAGCACCAGGGGGGTCGGGAGTGGCGATGAGCAGTTCTTC. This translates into CASTRGVGSGDEQFF. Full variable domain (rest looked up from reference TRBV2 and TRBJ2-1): EPEVTQTPSHQVTQMGQEVILRCVPISNHLYFYWYRQILGQKVEFLVSFYNNEISEKSEIFDDQFSVERPDGSNFTLKIRSTKLEDSAMYFCASTRGVGSGDEQFFGPGTRLTVL.

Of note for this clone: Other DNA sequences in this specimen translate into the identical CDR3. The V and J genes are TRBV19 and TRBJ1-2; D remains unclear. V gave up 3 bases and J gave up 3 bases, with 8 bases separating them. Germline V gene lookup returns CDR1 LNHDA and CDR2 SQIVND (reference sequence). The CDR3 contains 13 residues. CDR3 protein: CASSIQVDYGYTF. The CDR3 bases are TGTGCCAGTAGTATCCAGGTGGACTATGGCTACACCTTC.

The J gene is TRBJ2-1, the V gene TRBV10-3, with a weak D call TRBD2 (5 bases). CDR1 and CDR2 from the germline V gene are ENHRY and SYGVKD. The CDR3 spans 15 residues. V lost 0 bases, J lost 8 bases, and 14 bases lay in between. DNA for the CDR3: TGTGCCATCAGTGAGTCGACTACCGGTGGAGATGAGCAGTTCTTC. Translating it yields CAISESTTGGDEQFF.

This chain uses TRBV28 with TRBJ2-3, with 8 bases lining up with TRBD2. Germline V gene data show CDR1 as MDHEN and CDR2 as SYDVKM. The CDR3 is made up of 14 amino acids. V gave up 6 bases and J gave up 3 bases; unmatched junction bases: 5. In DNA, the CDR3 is TGTGCCAGCAGCGTCTTAGCGGGAACAGATACGCAGTATTTT. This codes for CASSVLAGTDTQYF. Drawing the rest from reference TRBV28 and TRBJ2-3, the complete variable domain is DVKVTQSSRYLVKRTGEKVFLECVQDMDHENMFWYRQDPGLGLRLIYFSYDVKMKEKGDIPEGYSVSREKKERFSLILESASTNQTSMYLCASSVLAGTDTQYFGPGTRLTVL.

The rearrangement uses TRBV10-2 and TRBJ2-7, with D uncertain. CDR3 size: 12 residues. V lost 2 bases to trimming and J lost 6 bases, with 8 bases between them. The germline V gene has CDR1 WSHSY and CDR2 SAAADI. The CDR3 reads CASSENPSEQYF. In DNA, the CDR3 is TGCGCCAGCAGTGAGAATCCCAGCGAGCAGTACTTC.

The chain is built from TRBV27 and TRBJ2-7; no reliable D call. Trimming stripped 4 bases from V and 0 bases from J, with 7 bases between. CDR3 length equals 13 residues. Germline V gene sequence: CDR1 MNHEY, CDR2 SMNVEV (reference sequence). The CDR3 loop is CASSWGNSYEQYF. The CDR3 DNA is TGTGCCAGCAGTTGGGGAAACTCCTACGAGCAGTACTTC.

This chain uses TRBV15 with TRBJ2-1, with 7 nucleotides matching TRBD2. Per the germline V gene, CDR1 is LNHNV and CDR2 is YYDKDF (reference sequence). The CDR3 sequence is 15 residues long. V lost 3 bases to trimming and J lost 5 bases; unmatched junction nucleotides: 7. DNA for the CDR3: TGTGCCACCAGCAGGTCGGGAGGCCGTAACAATGAGCAGTTCTTC. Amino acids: CATSRSGGRNNEQFF.

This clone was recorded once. The CDR3 nucleotides read TGCAGTGCTAGAGGGAGCAATGAGCAGTTCTTC. Translation: CSARGSNEQFF. The V call is TRBV20-1, the J call TRBJ2-1; D not certain. The V end lost 1 base, the J end lost 6 bases, and 4 bases lay between the germline ends. The length of the CDR3 is 11 residues. Germline loops: CDR1 DFQATT, CDR2 SNEGSKA (reference sequence).

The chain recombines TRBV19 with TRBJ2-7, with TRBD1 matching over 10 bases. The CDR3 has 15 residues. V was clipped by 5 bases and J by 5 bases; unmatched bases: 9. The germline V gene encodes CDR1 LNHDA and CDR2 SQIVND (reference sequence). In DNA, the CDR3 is TGTGCCAGTAGTCCCCGGACAGGGGGTAGGCACGAGCAGTACTTC. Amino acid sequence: CASSPRTGGRHEQYF.

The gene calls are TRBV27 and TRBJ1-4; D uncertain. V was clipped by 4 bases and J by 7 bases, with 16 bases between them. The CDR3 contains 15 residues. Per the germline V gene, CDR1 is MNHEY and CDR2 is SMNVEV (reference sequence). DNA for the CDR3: TGTGCCAGCAGTTCCTCGGTAGGGCTCGGTGAAAAACTGTTTTTT. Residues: CASSSSVGLGEKLFF.

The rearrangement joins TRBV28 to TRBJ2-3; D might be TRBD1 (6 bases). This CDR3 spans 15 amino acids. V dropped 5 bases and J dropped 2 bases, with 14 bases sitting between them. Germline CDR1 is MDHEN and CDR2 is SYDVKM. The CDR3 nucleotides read TGTGCCAGCAGTCGACAGGACTCCTTCACAGATACGCAGTATTTT. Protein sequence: CASSRQDSFTDTQYF.

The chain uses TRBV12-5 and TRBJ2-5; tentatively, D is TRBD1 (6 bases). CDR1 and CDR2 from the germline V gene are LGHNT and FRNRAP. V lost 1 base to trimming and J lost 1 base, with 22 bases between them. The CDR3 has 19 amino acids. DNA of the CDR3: TGTGCTAGTGGTTTGGGGGTCAAGGGCGGCCTAGGGGGCCAAGAGACCCAGTACTTC. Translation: CASGLGVKGGLGGQETQYF. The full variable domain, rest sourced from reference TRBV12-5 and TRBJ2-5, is DARVTQTPRHKVTEMGQEVTMRCQPILGHNTVFWYRQTMMQGLELLAYFRNRAPLDDSGMPKDRFSAEMPDATLATLKIQPSEPRDSAVYFCASGLGVKGGLGGQETQYFGPGTRLLVL.

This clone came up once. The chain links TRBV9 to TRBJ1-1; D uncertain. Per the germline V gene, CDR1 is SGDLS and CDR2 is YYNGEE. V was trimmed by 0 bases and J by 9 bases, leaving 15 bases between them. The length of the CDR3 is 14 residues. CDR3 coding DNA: TGTGCCAGCAGCGTAGGAGTCATCGGGTCCCAAGCTTTCTTT. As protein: CASSVGVIGSQAFF.

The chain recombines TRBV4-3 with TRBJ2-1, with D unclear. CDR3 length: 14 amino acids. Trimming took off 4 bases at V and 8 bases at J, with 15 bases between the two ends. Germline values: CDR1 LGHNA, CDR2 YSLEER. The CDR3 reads CASSRYVQSDEQFF. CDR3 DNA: TGCGCCAGCAGCCGCTATGTGCAGTCCGATGAGCAGTTCTTC.

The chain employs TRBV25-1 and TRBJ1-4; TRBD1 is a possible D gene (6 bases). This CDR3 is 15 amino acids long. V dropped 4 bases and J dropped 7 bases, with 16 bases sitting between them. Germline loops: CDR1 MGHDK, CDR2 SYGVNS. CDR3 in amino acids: CASSGNRVGGEKLFF. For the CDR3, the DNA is TGTGCCAGCAGTGGCAACAGGGTGGGGGGTGAAAAACTGTTTTTT.

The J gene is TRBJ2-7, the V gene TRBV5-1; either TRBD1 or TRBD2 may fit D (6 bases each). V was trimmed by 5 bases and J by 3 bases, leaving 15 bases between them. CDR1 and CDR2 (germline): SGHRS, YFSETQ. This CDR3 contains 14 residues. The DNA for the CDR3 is TGCGCCAGCAGTACGGGGGACAACTACTACGAGCAGTACTTC. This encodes CASSTGDNYYEQYF.

CDR3 sequence (DNA): TGTGCCAGCAGCGCCGGGAGGGGGACTAACCAAGAGACCCAGTACTTC. This encodes CASSAGRGTNQETQYF. V usage is TRBV9 and J usage is TRBJ2-5; 8 bases are a match to TRBD2. CDR1 is SGDLS, CDR2 YYNGEE, per germline. With V trimmed by 3 bases and J by 0 bases, 7 bases remained unmatched. The CDR3 extends over 16 amino acids.

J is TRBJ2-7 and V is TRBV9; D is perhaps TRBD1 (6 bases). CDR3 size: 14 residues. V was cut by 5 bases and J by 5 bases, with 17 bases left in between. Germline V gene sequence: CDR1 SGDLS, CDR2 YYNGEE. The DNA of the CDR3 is TGTGCCAGCAGTGTCACAGGGTTTGGGGACGAGCAGTACTTC. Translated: CASSVTGFGDEQYF. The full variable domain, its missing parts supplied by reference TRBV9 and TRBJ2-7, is DSGVTQTPKHLITATGQRVTLRCSPRSGDLSVYWYQQSLDQGLQFLIQYYNGEERAKGNILERFSAQQFPDLHSELNLSSLELGDSALYFCASSVTGFGDEQYFGPGTRLTVT.

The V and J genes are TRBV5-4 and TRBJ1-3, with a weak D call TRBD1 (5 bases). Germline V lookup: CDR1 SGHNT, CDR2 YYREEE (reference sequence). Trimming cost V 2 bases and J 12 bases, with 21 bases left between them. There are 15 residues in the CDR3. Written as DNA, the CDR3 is TGTGCCAGCAGCTTTAATTCGTTGACGCAGGGCGTCATATATTTT. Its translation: CASSFNSLTQGVIYF.

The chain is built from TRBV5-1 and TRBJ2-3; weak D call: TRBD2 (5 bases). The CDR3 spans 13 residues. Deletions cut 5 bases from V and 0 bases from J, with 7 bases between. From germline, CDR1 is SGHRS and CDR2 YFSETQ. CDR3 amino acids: CASSWTSTDTQYF. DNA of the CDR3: TGCGCCAGCAGTTGGACTAGCACAGATACGCAGTATTTT.